This record concerns one TCR beta chain sequence. Its antigen is currently unknown. A much larger clone differs by one base, so this may be a read error. This specimen belongs to a study of molecular identifiers for immune sequencing clone quantification. Study-wide context: Within a replicate experiment, RNA obtained from either 20,000 or 100,000 naive CD8 cells was divided into five aliquots, and four of those aliquots were then sequenced. Overall study findings and caveats: Shared barcodes on identical TCR molecules could underestimate the sizes of highly expanded clones.

TCRdb independently ran MiXCR on the PCR reads; one entry per CDR3 protein. The table lists 300,000 to 400,000 distinct CDR3 sequences, about 21% of them singletons. This TCR was recovered from a human donor in good health. Some libraries in this study had Jurkat cell RNA spiked in. The specimen was naive CD8+ T cells from blood, with Jurkat cell RNA spiked in. Subset specified: FACS-sorted CD8+CD4-CCR7+CD45RA+ naive T cells.

In DNA, the CDR3 is TGTGCCAACCTTTGCCCTAACCGGGACTGGGCGGATACGCACTATTTT. Translation: CANLCPNRDWADTHYF. The chain is built from TRBV6-4 and TRBJ2-3; D is perhaps TRBD2 (6 bases). The CDR3 sequence is 16 residues long. The V gene's germline CDR1 is MRHNA and CDR2 SNTAGT.